This TCR beta chain was sequenced during a study of CD8+ T cells in alopecia areata. Across the study: Dosing with tofacitinib proceeded for 6 to 18 months, followed by 6 months off drug.

The V end was cut by 4 bases, the J end by 5 bases, with 5 bases between. The CDR3 spans 10 residues. Germline V gene sequence: CDR1 SQVTM, CDR2 ANQGSEA. Study-level findings and limits: Tofacitinib produced a significant decrease in scalp clonality and in expanded CD8+ clones among the top 100.

In each case, RNA was isolated and then reverse transcribed into cDNA as the sequencing template. Sequenced by immunoSEQ multiplex PCR; TCRdb stores in-frame clones only, minus some. The sample records approximately 65,000 clones, about half being singletons. Regarding this clone: The antigen is not known.

The treatment is: oral pan-JAK inhibitor, 5-10 mg twice daily. Researchers gathered lesional scalp punch biopsies and peripheral blood from patients with alopecia areata. Sorted populations comprised CD4+ and CD8+ T cells obtained from PBMCs. This chain links TRBV29-1 with TRBJ2-5; D is unresolved. The origin of this receptor is a human donor with alopecia areata. This sample comprised CD8+ T cells sorted from blood, obtained at approximately week 37, from a patient treated with tofacitinib. The chain's CDR3 is CSVGTETQYF. In DNA, the CDR3 is TGCAGCGTTGGGACGGAGACCCAGTACTTC.